This record looks at one T cell receptor beta chain sequence and its context. The source of the sample is a study of shared clonotypes between healthy human individuals. Each replicate PCR on the sorted subsets used 200 to 250 ng DNA (around 30,000 T cell genomes). The method was immunoSEQ multiplex PCR; TCRdb's version includes in-frame clones alone and lacks a portion of them. Among about 2.4 million clones listed, approximately 90% were seen once. The CDR3 extends over 18 amino acids. Trimming removed 3 bases at V and 4 bases at J, with 19 bases between. Germline CDR1 and CDR2: LGHNA and YSLEER. Splitting of CD4+ cells produced CD45RA+ naive and CD45RA-negative memory subsets.

V is TRBV4-3 and J is TRBJ2-6, with D unresolved. This receptor was identified in a man aged 18 to 30 in good health. The sample was naive CD4+ T cells sorted from blood. Subset here: CD45RA+ positively selected. CDR3 sequence: CASSHHYSLDAGANVLTF. The CDR3 nucleotides are TGCGCCAGCAGCCATCATTACTCCCTGGACGCAGGGGCCAACGTCCTGACTTTC.